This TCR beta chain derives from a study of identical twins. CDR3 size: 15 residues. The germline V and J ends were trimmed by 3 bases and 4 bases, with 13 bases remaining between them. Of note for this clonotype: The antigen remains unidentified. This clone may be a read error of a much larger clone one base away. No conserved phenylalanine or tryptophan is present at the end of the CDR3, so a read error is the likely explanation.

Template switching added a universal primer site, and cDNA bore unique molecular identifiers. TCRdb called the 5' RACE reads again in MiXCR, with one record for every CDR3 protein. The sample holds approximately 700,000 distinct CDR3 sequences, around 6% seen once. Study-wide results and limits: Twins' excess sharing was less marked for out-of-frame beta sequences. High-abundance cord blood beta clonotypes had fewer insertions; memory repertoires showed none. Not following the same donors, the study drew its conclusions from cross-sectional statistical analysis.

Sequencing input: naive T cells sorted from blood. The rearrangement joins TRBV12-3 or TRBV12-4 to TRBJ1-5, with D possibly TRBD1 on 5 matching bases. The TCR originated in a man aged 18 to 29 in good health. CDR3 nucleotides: TGTGCCAGCAGTTTCCGGGACGGAGGGAATCAGCCCCAGCATTGT. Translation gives CASSFRDGGNQPQHC.